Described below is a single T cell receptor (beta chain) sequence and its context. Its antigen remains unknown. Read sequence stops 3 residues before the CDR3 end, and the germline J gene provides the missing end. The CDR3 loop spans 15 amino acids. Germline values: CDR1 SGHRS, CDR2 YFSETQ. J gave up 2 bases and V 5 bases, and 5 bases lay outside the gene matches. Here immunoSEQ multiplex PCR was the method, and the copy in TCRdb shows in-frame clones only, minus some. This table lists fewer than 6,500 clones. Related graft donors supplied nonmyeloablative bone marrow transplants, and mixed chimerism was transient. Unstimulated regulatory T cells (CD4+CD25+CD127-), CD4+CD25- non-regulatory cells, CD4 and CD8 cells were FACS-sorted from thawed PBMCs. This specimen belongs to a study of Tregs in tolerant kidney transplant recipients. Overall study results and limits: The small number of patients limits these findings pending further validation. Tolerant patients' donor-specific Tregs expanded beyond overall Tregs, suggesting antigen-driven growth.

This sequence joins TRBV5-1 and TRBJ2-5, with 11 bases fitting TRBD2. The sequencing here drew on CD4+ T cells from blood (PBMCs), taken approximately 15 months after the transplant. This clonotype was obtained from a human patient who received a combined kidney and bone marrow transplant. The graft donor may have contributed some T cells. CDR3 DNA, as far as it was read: TGCGCCAGCAGACCTAGCGGGGGGCTTCAAGAGACC. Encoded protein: CASRPSGGLQET. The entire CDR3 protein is CASRPSGGLQETQYF.